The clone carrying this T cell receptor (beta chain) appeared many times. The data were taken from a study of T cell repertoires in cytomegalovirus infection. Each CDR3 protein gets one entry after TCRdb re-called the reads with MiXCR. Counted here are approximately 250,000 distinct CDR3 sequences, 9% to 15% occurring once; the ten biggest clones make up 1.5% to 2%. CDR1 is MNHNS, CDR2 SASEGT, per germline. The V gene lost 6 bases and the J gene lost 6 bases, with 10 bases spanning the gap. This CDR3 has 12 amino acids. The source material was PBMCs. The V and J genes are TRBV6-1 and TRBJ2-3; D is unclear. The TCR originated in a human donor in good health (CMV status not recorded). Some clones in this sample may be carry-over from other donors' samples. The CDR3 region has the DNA TGTGCCAGCAGAAGCCTTAGGGATACGCAGTATTTT. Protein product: CASRSLRDTQYF.